This TCR beta chain is from a study of OX40 agonist ivuxolimab in advanced cancers. Germline CDR1 is LNHDA and CDR2 is SQIVND (reference sequence). The CDR3 spans 18 residues. After removal of 5 bases from V and 0 bases from J, the junction contained 14 bases not matched to a gene. Data came from immunoSEQ multiplex PCR; TCRdb stores just in-frame clones and leaves some out. The repertoire holds under 100,000 clones, with 91% as singletons. This chain connects TRBV19 to TRBJ2-3, with 7 bases lining up with TRBD2. The TCR sequence derives from an adult with an advanced solid tumor such as melanoma, head and neck, liver or kidney cancer. Sequencing was performed on CD4+ or CD8+ T cells sorted from blood, taken in a trial of the OX40 agonist ivuxolimab. For the CDR3, the DNA is TGTGCCAGTAGTGTAGTAGCCGCGGGAGCTTATAGCACAGATACGCAGTATTTT. This sequence encodes CASSVVAAGAYSTDTQYF.